This T cell receptor beta chain appears in the sequencing data of a study of T cell repertoires in cytomegalovirus infection. Study overall: Indications of both CMV infection and matching HLA type were provided by public TCR beta signatures. General observations from the study: Individuals carrying CMV plus the relevant HLA were identified by cumulative frequency of public TCR beta families.

Via MiXCR, TCRdb re-called the reads, giving one row per CDR3 protein. The sample records more than 300,000 distinct CDR3 sequences, roughly 36% being singletons. Trimming left V 6 bases short and J 0 bases short, with 9 bases between. This CDR3 spans 15 amino acids. Germline values: CDR1 MDHEN, CDR2 SYDVKM. On this clonotype itself: The antigen is unknown.

The chain links TRBV28 to TRBJ2-6; D is perhaps TRBD1 (6 bases). The material sequenced was cultured PBMCs, taken from culture after CMV antigen stimulation. The source of this sequence is a human donor in good health (CMV status not recorded). Some clones in this sample may be carry-over from other donors' samples. The CDR3 DNA reads as TGTGCCAGCAGGGAACAGGGCTCTGGGGCCAACGTCCTGACTTTC. Translated, it gives CASREQGSGANVLTF.